This T cell receptor beta chain was documented in a study of long-term antiretroviral therapy in people with HIV. There are a few counts of this clone. This CDR3 region has 15 residues. Germline CDR1 reads SEHNR; CDR2 reads FQNEAQ (reference sequence). Trimming stripped 0 bases from V and 2 bases from J, with 5 bases between. The assay, immunoSEQ v3.0, was run at survey level. Repertoires were generated with immunoSEQ multiplex PCR, while TCRdb's copy carries only in-frame clones and drops some. The repertoire holds tens of thousands of clones, with approximately 92% as singletons. This clonotype originated in a woman between 35 and 50 years old with HIV. The specimen comprised unsorted PBMCs, sampled more than 5 years after starting antiretroviral therapy. The chain is built from TRBV7-9 and TRBJ2-6; a possible D gene is TRBD1 (5 bases). CDR3 sequence (DNA): TGTGCCAGCAGCTTAGCGGGGCCTGGGGCCAACGTCCTGACTTTC. It translates to CASSLAGPGANVLTF.